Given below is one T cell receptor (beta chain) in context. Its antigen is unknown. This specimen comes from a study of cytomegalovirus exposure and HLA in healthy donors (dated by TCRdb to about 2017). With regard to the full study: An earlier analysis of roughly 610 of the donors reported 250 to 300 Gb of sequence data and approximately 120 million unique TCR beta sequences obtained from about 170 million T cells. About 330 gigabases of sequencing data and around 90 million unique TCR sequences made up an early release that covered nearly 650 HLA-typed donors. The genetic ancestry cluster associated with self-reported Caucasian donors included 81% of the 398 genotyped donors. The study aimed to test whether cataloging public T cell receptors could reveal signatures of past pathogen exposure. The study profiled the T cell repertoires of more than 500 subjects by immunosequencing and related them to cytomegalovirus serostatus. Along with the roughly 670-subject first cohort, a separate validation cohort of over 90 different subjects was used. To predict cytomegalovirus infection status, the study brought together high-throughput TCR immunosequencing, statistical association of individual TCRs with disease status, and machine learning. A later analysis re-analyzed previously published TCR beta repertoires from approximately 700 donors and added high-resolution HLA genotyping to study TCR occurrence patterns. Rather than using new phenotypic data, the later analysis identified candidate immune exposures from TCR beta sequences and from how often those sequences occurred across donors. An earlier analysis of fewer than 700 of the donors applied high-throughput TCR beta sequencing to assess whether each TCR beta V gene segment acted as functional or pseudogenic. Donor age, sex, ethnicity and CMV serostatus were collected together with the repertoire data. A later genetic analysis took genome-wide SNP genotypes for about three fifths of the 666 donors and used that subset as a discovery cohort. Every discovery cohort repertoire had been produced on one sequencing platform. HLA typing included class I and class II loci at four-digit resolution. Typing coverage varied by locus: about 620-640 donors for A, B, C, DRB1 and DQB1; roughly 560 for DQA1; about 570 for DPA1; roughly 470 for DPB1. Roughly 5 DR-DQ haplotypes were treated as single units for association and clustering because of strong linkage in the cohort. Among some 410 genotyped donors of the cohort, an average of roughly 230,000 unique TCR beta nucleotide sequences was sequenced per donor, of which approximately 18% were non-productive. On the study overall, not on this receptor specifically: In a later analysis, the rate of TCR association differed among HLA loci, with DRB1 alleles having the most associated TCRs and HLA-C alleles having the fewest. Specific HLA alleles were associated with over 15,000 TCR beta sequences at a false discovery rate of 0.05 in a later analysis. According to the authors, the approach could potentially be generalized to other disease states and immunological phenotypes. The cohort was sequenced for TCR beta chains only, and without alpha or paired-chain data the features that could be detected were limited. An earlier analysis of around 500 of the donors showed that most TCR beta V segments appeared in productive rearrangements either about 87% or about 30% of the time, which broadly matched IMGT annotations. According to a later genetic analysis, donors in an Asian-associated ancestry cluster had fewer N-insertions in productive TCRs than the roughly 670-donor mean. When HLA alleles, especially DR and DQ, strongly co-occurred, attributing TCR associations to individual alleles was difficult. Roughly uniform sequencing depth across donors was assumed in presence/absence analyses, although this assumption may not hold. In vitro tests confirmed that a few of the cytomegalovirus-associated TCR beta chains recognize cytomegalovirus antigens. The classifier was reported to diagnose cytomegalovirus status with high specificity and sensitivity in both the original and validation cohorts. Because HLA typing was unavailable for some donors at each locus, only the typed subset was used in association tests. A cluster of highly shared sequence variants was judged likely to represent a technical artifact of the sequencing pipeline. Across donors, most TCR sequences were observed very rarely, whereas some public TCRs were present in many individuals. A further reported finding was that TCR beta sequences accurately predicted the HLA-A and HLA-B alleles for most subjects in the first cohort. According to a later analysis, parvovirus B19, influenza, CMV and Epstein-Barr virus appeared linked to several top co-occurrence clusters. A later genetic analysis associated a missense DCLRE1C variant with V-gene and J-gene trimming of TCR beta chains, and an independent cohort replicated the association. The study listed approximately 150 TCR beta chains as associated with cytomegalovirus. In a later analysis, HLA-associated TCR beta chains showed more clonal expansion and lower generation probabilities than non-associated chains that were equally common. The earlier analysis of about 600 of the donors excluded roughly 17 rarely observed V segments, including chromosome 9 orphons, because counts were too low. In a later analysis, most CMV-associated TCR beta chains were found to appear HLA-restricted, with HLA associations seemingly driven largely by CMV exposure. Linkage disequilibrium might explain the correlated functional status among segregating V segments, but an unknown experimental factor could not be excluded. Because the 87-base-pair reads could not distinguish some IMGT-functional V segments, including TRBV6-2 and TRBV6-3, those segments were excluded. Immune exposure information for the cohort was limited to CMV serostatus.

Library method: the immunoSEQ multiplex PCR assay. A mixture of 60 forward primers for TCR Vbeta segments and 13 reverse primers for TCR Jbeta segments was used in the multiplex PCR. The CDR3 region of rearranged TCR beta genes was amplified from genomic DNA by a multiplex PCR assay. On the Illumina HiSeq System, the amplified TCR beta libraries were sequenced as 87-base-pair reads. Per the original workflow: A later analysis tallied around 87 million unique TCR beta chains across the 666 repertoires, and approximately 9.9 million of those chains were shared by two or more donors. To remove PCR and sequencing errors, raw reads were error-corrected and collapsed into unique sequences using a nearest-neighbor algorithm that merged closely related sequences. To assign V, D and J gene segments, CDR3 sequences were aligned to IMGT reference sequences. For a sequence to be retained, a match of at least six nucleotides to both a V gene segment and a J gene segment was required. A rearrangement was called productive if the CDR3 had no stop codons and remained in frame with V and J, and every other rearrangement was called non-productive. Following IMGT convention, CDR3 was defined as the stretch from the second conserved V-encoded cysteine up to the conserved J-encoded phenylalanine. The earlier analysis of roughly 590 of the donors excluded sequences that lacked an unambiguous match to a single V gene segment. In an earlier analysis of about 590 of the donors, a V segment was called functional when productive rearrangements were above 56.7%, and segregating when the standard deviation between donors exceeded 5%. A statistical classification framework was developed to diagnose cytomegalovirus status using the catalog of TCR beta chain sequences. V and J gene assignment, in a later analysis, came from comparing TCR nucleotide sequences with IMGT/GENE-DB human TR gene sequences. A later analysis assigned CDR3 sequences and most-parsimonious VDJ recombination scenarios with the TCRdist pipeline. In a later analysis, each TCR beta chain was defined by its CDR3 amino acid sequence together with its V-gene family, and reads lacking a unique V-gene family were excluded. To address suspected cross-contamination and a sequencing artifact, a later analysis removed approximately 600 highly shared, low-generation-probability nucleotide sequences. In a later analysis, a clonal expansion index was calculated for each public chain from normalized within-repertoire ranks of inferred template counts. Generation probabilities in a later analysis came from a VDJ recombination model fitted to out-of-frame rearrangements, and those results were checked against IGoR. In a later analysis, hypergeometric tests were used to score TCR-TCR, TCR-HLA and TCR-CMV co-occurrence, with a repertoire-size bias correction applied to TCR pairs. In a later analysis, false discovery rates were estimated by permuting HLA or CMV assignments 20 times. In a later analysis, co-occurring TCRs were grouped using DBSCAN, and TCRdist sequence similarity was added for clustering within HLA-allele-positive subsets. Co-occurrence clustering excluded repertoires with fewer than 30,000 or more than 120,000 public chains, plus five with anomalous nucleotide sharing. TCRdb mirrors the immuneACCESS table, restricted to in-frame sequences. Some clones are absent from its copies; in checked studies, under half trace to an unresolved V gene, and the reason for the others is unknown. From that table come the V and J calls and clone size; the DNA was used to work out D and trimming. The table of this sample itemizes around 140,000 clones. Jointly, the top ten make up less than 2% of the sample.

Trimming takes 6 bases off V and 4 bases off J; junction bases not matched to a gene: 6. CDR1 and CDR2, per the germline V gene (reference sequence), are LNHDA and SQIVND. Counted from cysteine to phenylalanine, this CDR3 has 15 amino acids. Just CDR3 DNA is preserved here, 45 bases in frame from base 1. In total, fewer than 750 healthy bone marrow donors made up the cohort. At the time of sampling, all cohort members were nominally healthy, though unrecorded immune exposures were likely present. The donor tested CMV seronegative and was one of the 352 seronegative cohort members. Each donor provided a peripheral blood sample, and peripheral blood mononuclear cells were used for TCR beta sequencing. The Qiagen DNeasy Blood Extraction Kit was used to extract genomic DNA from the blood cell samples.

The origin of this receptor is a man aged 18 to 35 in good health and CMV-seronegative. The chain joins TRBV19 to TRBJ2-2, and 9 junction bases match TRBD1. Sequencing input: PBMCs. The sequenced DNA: TGTGCCAGTAGATCCGGGACAGGGAGCACCGGGGAGCTGTTTTTT. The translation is CASRSGTGSTGELFF.